This T cell receptor (beta chain) was obtained from a study of blood T cell repertoires in COVID-19 (dated by TCRdb to between 2020 and 2021). A note on the overall study: Samples from collaborators originated in the United States, Italy and Spain and spanned both the acute and convalescent phases of COVID-19. The dataset comprised deeply sampled blood TCRbeta repertoires from subjects exposed to, actively infected with, or recovered from COVID-19. The prospective study material was composed of cDNA or gDNA derived from T cells, B-cell-depleted T cells, or PBMCs. The repertoires were released in a freely available public database meant as a resource for research on the immune response to SARS-CoV-2. Where available, HLA class I and class II types were obtained from metadata supplied by the sample provider rather than from assay-based typing. The samples were drawn from two sources: the first 160 participants of the ongoing ImmuneRACE study, and 950 to 1,500 subjects contributed by 6 global collaborators. Sample metadata almost always included a de-identified subject ID, COVID-19 status, age in years and sex.

CDR3 length: 12 amino acids, cysteine to phenylalanine. The read is trimmed to its CDR3 DNA, 36 bases read in frame from base 1. From a lookup of the germline V gene, CDR1 and CDR2 are SGHAT and FQNNGV. Trimming takes 5 bases from V and 7 bases from J, and the germline ends sit 9 bases apart. With respect to this clone: This clone's antigen is unknown. No base-level quality is on record; no much larger clone is a single base apart.

Collaborating institutions collected whole blood in K2EDTA tubes following their own protocols. For TCRbeta analysis, collaborators shipped samples as frozen whole blood, isolated PBMCs, or DNA extracted from either of those sample types. TCRbeta CDR3 regions were amplified from genomic DNA by means of the immunoSEQ Assay, a bias-controlled multiplex PCR. From the authors' description of their analysis: Nucleated cell counts per sample were estimated from amplification of reference gene primers within the assay. Sequence reads were collapsed and filtered to measure the absolute abundance of every unique TCRbeta CDR3 rearrangement. For each sample, productive Simpson clonality was calculated as the square root of Simpson's diversity index over productive rearrangements. TCRdb limited this immuneACCESS table to in-frame rearrangements with V and J called. A share of clones is missing; checked studies link under half to unresolved V genes, and the rest is unexplained. That table is the source of V, J and clone size, and D and trimming were worked out from the DNA. The sample has 80,000 to 100,000 clones on record, 70% to 85% of them singletons. Of the sample, 11% falls within the top ten clones.

Here is what the overall study found, with its caveats: The quantity of clinical and demographic metadata differed by source and by participant and was supplied without curation.

Sample: peripheral blood. The receptor chain draws on TRBV11-2 and TRBJ1-5; a confident D gene designation cannot be given. The sequence was obtained from a man in his 70s with active or convalescent COVID-19. The encoded CDR3 is CASSHGEQPQHF. The DNA sequence follows: TGTGCCAGCAGCCACGGGGAGCAGCCCCAGCATTTT.